The 32 T cell receptor beta chains below come from one sample, sequenced in a study of shared clonotypes between healthy human individuals. Assay: immunoSEQ multiplex PCR; the TCRdb copy retains only in-frame clones and omits some. The table records around 2,000,000 clones, approximately 95% of them present only once. Source material: naive CD4+ T cells sorted from blood. The sample's subset: CD45RA+ positively selected. The receptors come from a young man in good health.

This clone was found once. The V gene is TRBV4-3, the J gene TRBJ2-1, with D unclear. V was shortened by 1 base and J by 5 bases, with 12 bases between the two germline ends. Germline V gene lookup returns CDR1 LGHNA and CDR2 YSLEER. The CDR3 sequence is 15 residues long. The CDR3 DNA reads as TGCGCCAGCAGCCAAGGGCCGAGGAGCAACAATGAGCAGTTCTTC. Translating it yields CASSQGPRSNNEQFF.

This sequence joins TRBV29-1 and TRBJ2-5; 7 bases are a match to TRBD2. The V and J ends lost 4 bases and 0 bases, in that order; junction bases with no gene match: 8. This CDR3 spans 15 amino acids. CDR1 is SQVTM, CDR2 ANQGSEA, per germline. The CDR3 region is CSVVPAGLNQETQYF. In DNA form, the CDR3 reads TGCAGCGTTGTTCCCGCGGGACTAAACCAAGAGACCCAGTACTTC.

The rearrangement links TRBV2 to TRBJ2-1, with 13 bases fitting TRBD2. The CDR3 has 12 residues. Per germline, CDR1 SNHLY and CDR2 FYNNEI. After removal of 5 bases from V and 15 bases from J, the junction contained 4 bases not matched to a gene. In nucleotides, the CDR3 is TGTGCCAGCAGTTGGGGACTAGCGGGACGGTTCTTC. Translating it yields CASSWGLAGRFF.

The gene calls are TRBV19 and TRBJ1-1, with D possibly TRBD1 on 5 matching bases. Germline assignment: CDR1 LNHDA and CDR2 SQIVND (reference sequence). V was cut by 2 bases and J by 0 bases, with 10 bases left in between. This CDR3 contains 15 residues. The CDR3 sequence: CASSILGQVNTEAFF. DNA for the CDR3: TGTGCCAGTAGTATATTGGGGCAGGTGAACACTGAAGCTTTCTTT.

Notes on this clone: This specimen includes other DNA sequences encoding the same CDR3. The chain is built from TRBV30 and TRBJ2-6, with D unresolved. The CDR3 contains 12 residues. The ends were cut back, 0 bases at V and 3 bases at J, with 0 bases in the middle. The germline CDR1 and CDR2 sequences are GTSNPN and SVGIG (reference sequence). The chain's CDR3 is CAWSVGANVLTF. The CDR3 DNA is TGTGCCTGGAGTGTTGGGGCCAACGTCCTGACTTTC.

Comment on this clone: Other nucleotide sequences in the sample specify the same CDR3. This chain uses TRBV7-2 with TRBJ2-1; D uncertain. The CDR3 runs 12 residues. Germline V gives CDR1 SGHTA, CDR2 FQGNSA. V lost 2 bases to trimming and J lost 7 bases, with 6 bases between them. CDR3 bases: TGTGCCAGCAGCTTAAAAGGGAATGAGCAGTTCTTC. As protein: CASSLKGNEQFF.

The V gene is TRBV6-5, the J gene TRBJ1-3, with 8 positions matching TRBD1. Germline V CDR1 and CDR2: MNHEY, SVGAGI. The CDR3 runs 14 residues. With V trimmed by 6 bases and J by 1 base, 2 bases remained unmatched. CDR3 in DNA: TGTGCCAGCAGACGGACAGGGTCTGGAAACACCATATATTTT. It is translated as CASRRTGSGNTIYF.

The gene calls are TRBV2 and TRBJ2-4; D might be TRBD1 or TRBD2, each matching 6 bases. The CDR3 is 16 residues long. Per the germline V gene, CDR1 is SNHLY and CDR2 is FYNNEI. The ends were cut back, 5 bases at V and 3 bases at J, with 17 bases in the middle. The CDR3 bases are TGTGCCAGCAGTATCGAGGGGGGCTCGGTCAAAAACATTCAGTACTTC. This codes for CASSIEGGSVKNIQYF.

The rearrangement links TRBV19 to TRBJ1-5, with D possibly TRBD1 on 6 matching bases. The CDR3 runs 16 residues. Germline CDR1 and CDR2: LNHDA and SQIVND (reference sequence). Trimming left V 1 base short and J 0 bases short, with 10 bases between. Here the CDR3 reads CASSIGTANSNQPQHF. DNA for the CDR3: TGTGCCAGTAGTATAGGGACAGCGAATAGCAATCAGCCCCAGCATTTT. The full variable domain, completed using reference TRBV19 and TRBJ1-5, is DGGITQSPKYLFRKEGQNVTLSCEQNLNHDAMYWYRQDPGQGLRLIYYSQIVNDFQKGDIAEGYSVSREKKESFPLTVTSAQKNPTAFYLCASSIGTANSNQPQHFGDGTRLSIL.

In this sample, this clone turned up once. The V gene is TRBV10-3, the J gene TRBJ2-2; tentatively, D is TRBD2 (5 bases). The V and J ends lost 0 bases and 0 bases respectively, with 11 bases between them. CDR3 length: 17 residues. Germline V gene lookup returns CDR1 ENHRY and CDR2 SYGVKD. CDR3 residues: CAISESSGGPNTGELFF. The CDR3 DNA reads TGTGCCATCAGTGAGTCTAGTGGCGGGCCGAACACCGGGGAGCTGTTTTTT.

The chain combines TRBV5-1 with TRBJ2-7, with 9 bases matching TRBD2. The CDR3 sequence is 15 residues long. From germline, CDR1 is SGHRS and CDR2 YFSETQ. J was trimmed by 3 bases and V by 3 bases; bases with no gene match: 7. CDR3 residues: CASSSLAGVVYEQYF. The DNA of the CDR3 is TGCGCCAGCAGCTCCTTAGCGGGAGTGGTCTACGAGCAGTACTTC.

The chain employs TRBV11-2 and TRBJ2-2; 7 bases line up with TRBD2. The V gene's germline CDR1 is SGHAT and CDR2 FQNNGV. The CDR3 runs to 17 residues. The junction had 13 bases not matched to a gene; V was cut back by 5 bases and J by 4 bases. This CDR3 is CASSPRGSGSFTGELFF. DNA for the CDR3: TGTGCCAGCAGCCCCCGTGGTAGCGGGTCTTTCACCGGGGAGCTGTTTTTT.

About this clone: Other DNA sequences in the sample encode the same CDR3. The gene calls are TRBV5-1 and TRBJ1-1; no clear D gene. This CDR3 contains 13 residues. V was clipped by 2 bases and J by 0 bases, with 5 bases between them. Germline CDR1 reads SGHRS; CDR2 reads YFSETQ. This chain's CDR3 is CASSLGLNTEAFF. CDR3 DNA sequence: TGCGCCAGCAGCTTAGGACTGAACACTGAAGCTTTCTTT.

On this clone itself: This sample includes further DNA sequences coding for the same CDR3. The CDR3 bases are TGTGCCAGCAGTTACGGCCAGGTGAACACTGAAGCTTTCTTT. This codes for CASSYGQVNTEAFF. The chain has TRBV6-5 and TRBJ1-1; D ambiguous. The CDR3 totals 14 residues. Trimming cost V 2 bases and J 0 bases, with 7 bases left between them. CDR1 and CDR2 (germline): MNHEY, SVGAGI.

The chain uses TRBV2 and TRBJ2-2; possible D gene TRBD2, 6 bases. This CDR3 comprises 17 residues. V was shortened by 3 bases and J by 4 bases, with 18 bases between the two germline ends. CDR1 and CDR2 (germline): SNHLY, FYNNEI. CDR3 sequence (DNA): TGTGCCAGCAGTGAGAGGCTAGCGAGACCCTTCACCGGGGAGCTGTTTTTT. This encodes CASSERLARPFTGELFF.

The chain couples TRBV29-1 to TRBJ2-1; D is ambiguous. The CDR3 consists of 16 residues. Trimming stripped 4 bases from V and 5 bases from J, with 21 bases between. CDR1 and CDR2 (germline): SQVTM, ANQGSEA. CDR3 sequence: CSVGRTGRSTHNEQFF. In DNA form, the CDR3 reads TGCAGCGTTGGCCGGACCGGGCGATCAACCCACAATGAGCAGTTCTTC.

For the CDR3, the DNA is TGTGCCAGCAGTGTGGGACAGGGGACCTCTGGAAACACCATATATTTT. It yields the protein CASSVGQGTSGNTIYF. This chain uses TRBV6-1 with TRBJ1-3; TRBD1 matches at 10 bases. The CDR3 loop spans 16 amino acids. Trimming took 4 bases from V and 0 from J; bases not matched to a gene: 3. CDR1 and CDR2 from the germline V gene are MNHNS and SASEGT.

A single count supports this clone. The rearrangement uses TRBV11-2 and TRBJ1-2; D gene ambiguous. The CDR3 spans 15 residues. From germline, CDR1 is SGHAT and CDR2 FQNNGV. V was clipped by 4 bases and J by 8 bases, with 20 bases between them. CDR3 region: CASSWGRTPSLGYTF. In DNA form, the CDR3 reads TGTGCCAGCAGCTGGGGTCGGACTCCCTCCTTGGGCTACACCTTC.

The chain is built from TRBV18 and TRBJ1-4; possible D gene TRBD1, 5 bases. The CDR3 is 17 amino acids. Looked up from germline, CDR1 is KGHSH and CDR2 is LQKENI. Trimming shortened V by 3 bases and J by 0 bases, and 14 bases separated the two germline ends. CDR3 in amino acids: CASSPGTAVATNEKLFF. DNA for the CDR3: TGTGCCAGCTCACCCGGGACTGCGGTTGCAACTAATGAAAAACTGTTTTTT.

The chain's CDR3 is CASSEAGTGDGYTF. CDR3 DNA: TGTGCCAGCAGTGAAGCCGGGACAGGGGATGGCTACACCTTC. V gene TRBV6-1 combines with J gene TRBJ1-2, with 10 bases matching TRBD1. The CDR3 loop spans 14 amino acids. CDR1 is MNHNS, CDR2 SASEGT, per germline. V shed 0 bases, J shed 6 bases, and the junction held 1 base outside the gene matches.

The chain links TRBV11-2 to TRBJ2-7, with a tentative D call TRBD1 (6 bases). CDR1 and CDR2 from the germline V gene are SGHAT and FQNNGV. Trimming shortened V by 1 base and J by 5 bases, and 18 bases separated the two germline ends. The CDR3 has 16 residues. CDR3 loop: CASSLVGHPTHHEQYF. The CDR3 nucleotides read TGTGCCAGCAGCTTAGTGGGACATCCTACGCACCACGAGCAGTACTTC. Full variable domain (rest looked up from reference TRBV11-2 and TRBJ2-7): EAGVAQSPRYKIIEKRQSVAFWCNPISGHATLYWYQQILGQGPKLLIQFQNNGVVDDSQLPKDRFSAERLKGVDSTLKIQPAKLEDSAVYLCASSLVGHPTHHEQYFGPGTRLTVT.

This clone was recorded once. The rearrangement uses TRBV18 and TRBJ2-7; D uncertain. Looked up from germline, CDR1 is KGHSH and CDR2 is LQKENI. The CDR3 consists of 13 residues. Trimming left V 5 bases short and J 7 bases short, with 15 bases between. The DNA of the CDR3 is TGTGCCAGCTCATCGGCAGACCTTGGGGAGCAGTACTTC. This translates into CASSSADLGEQYF.

The V call is TRBV18, the J call TRBJ1-1, with D maybe TRBD1 (5 bases). Trimming stripped 3 bases from V and 5 bases from J, with 13 bases between. CDR3 length: 14 amino acids. The germline V gene has CDR1 KGHSH and CDR2 LQKENI. The CDR3 DNA sequence: TGTGCCAGCTCACCCTCCGCGGGGGGGACTGAAGCTTTCTTT. Translation gives CASSPSAGGTEAFF.

V is TRBV5-6 and J is TRBJ1-6; D unclear. CDR1 is SGHDT, CDR2 YYEEEE, per germline. Trimming pared 1 base from V and 6 bases from J, leaving 2 bases between. This CDR3 comprises 12 residues. CDR3 loop: CASSLINSPLHF. CDR3 DNA sequence: TGTGCCAGCAGCTTGATTAATTCACCCCTCCACTTT.

J is TRBJ2-2 and V is TRBV4-1, with no clear D. In germline, CDR1 is MGHRA, CDR2 YSYEKL. This CDR3 is built from 14 residues. V lost 1 base to trimming and J lost 4 bases, with 7 bases between them. Here the CDR3 reads CASSQVFRTGELFF. The CDR3 bases are TGCGCCAGCAGCCAAGTCTTCCGCACCGGGGAGCTGTTTTTT.

The V and J genes are TRBV28 and TRBJ2-7; tentatively, D is TRBD2 (5 bases). The germline V gene encodes CDR1 MDHEN and CDR2 SYDVKM. This CDR3 comprises 14 residues. Trimming removed 6 bases from V and 4 bases from J, with 16 bases in between. CDR3 in amino acids: CASRSGVGWYEQYF. The CDR3 bases are TGTGCCAGCAGGTCCGGGGTGGGTTGGTACGAGCAGTACTTC. Combining the CDR3 with reference TRBV28 and TRBJ2-7 gives the whole variable domain DVKVTQSSRYLVKRTGEKVFLECVQDMDHENMFWYRQDPGLGLRLIYFSYDVKMKEKGDIPEGYSVSREKKERFSLILESASTNQTSMYLCASRSGVGWYEQYFGPGTRLTVT.

The chain couples TRBV11-2 to TRBJ1-2; the D gene is possibly TRBD1 (5 bases). Germline loops: CDR1 SGHAT, CDR2 FQNNGV. The CDR3 runs to 15 residues. Trimming removed 4 bases from V and 8 bases from J, with 20 bases in between. DNA for the CDR3: TGTGCCAGCAGCTCCACCCTTCCGGGGGGATGGGGCTACACCTTC. Amino acids: CASSSTLPGGWGYTF.

This chain uses TRBV23-1 with TRBJ2-5; 10 positions agree with TRBD1. TRBV23-1 is designated an ORF whose function remains uncertain. The V gene end was trimmed by 9 bases and the J gene end by 6 bases; junction bases not matched to a gene: 10. The CDR3 spans 14 residues. DNA of the CDR3: TGCGCCAGTCCCAGGACAGGGGGTAAGAAGACCCAGTACTTC. Translated, it gives CASPRTGGKKTQYF.

V is TRBV7-3 and J is TRBJ2-7, with 8 bases aligning to TRBD1. CDR3 size: 18 residues. Trimming at V came to 4 bases and at J to 0 bases, leaving 14 bases not matched to a gene. The germline gives CDR1 SGHTA, CDR2 FQGTGA. In nucleotides, the CDR3 is TGTGCCAGCAGCTCTCAGGGGCCAGGGGGCATCCCCTCCTACGAGCAGTACTTC. This codes for CASSSQGPGGIPSYEQYF.

As concerns this clone: Distinct nucleotide sequences in the sample also encode this CDR3. The chain combines TRBV4-3 with TRBJ2-5, with no clear D. This CDR3 has 13 amino acids. V was clipped by 0 bases and J by 5 bases, with 7 bases between them. Germline assignment: CDR1 LGHNA and CDR2 YSLEER. The CDR3 DNA reads as TGCGCCAGCAGCCAAGATCGCGGCGAGACCCAGTACTTC. It encodes CASSQDRGETQYF.

Worth noting for this clone: Additional DNA sequences in this sample encode the identical CDR3. The rearrangement uses TRBV5-1 and TRBJ2-5; tentative D call: TRBD1 (6 bases). This CDR3 comprises 13 residues. Germline V gives CDR1 SGHRS, CDR2 YFSETQ. V lost 4 bases to trimming and J lost 5 bases, with 12 bases between them. The CDR3 is CASSQGLGETQYF. CDR3 coding DNA: TGCGCCAGCAGCCAGGGGTTGGGGGAGACCCAGTACTTC.

V is TRBV6-1 and J is TRBJ1-5; TRBD1 is a possible D gene (5 bases). V was cut by 7 bases and J by 7 bases, with 20 bases left in between. In germline, CDR1 is MNHNS, CDR2 SASEGT. The CDR3 totals 15 residues. The CDR3: CASNRNLDPLQPQHF. CDR3 DNA: TGTGCCAGCAACAGGAATTTGGACCCTCTCCAGCCCCAGCATTTT.